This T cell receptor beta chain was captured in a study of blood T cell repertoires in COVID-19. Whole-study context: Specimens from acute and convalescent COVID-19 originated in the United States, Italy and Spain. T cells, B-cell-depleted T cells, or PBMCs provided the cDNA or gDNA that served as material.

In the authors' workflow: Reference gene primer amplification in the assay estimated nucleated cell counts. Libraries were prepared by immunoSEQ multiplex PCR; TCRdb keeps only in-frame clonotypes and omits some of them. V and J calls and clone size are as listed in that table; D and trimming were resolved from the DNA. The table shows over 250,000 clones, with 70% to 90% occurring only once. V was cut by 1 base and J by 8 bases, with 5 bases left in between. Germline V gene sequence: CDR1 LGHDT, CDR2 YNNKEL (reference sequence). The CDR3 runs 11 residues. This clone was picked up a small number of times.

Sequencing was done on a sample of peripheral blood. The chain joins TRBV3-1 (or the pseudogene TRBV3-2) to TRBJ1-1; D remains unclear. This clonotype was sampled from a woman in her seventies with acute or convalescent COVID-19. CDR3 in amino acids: CASSQGVEAFF. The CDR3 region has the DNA TGTGCCAGCAGCCAAGGCGTGGAAGCTTTCTTT.